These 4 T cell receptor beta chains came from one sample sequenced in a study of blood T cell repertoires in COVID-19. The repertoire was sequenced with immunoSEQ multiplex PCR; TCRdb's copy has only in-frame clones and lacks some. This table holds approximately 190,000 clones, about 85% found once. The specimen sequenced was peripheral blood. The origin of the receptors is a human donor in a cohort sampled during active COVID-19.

The CDR3 DNA is TGTGCCAGCAGGAGGACTAGCGGCTCCTACGAGCAGTACGTC. Its translation is CASRRTSGSYEQYV. J is TRBJ2-7 and V is TRBV6-4; TRBD2 aligns across 10 bases. Germline loops: CDR1 MRHNA, CDR2 SNTAGT. V lost 6 bases to trimming and J lost 0 bases; unmatched junction nucleotides: 2. The CDR3 length is 14 residues.

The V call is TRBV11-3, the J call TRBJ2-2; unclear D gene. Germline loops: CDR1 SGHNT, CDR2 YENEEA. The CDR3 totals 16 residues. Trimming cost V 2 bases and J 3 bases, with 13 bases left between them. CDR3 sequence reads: CASSLFGERYTGELFF. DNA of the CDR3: TGTGCCAGCAGCTTATTCGGCGAGAGGTACACCGGGGAGCTGTTTTTT.

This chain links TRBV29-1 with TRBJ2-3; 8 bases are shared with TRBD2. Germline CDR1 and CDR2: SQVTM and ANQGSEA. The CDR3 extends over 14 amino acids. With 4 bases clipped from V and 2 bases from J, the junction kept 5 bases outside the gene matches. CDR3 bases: TGCAGCGTTGTAATTAGCGGGAACACAGATACGCAGTATTTT. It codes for CSVVISGNTDTQYF.

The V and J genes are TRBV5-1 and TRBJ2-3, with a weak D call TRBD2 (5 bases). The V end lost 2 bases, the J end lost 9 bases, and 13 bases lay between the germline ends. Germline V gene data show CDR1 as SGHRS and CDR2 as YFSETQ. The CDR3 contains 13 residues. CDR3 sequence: CASSFIQPGTQYF. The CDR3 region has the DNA TGCGCCAGCAGCTTTATCCAGCCGGGGACGCAGTATTTT.